This TCR beta chain was captured by sequencing in a study of cytomegalovirus exposure and HLA in healthy donors. PCR primers comprised 60 Vbeta and 13 Jbeta primers. Using immunoSEQ multiplex PCR, the repertoire was profiled, and TCRdb retains in-frame clones only, with some absent. Among around 100,000 clones listed, approximately 73% were seen once. Whole-study results and caveats: Immune exposure data for these donors was limited to CMV serostatus. Later on, an analysis showed TCR association rates differing by HLA locus, with DRB1 the most and HLA-C the fewest.

A word on this clone: Its antigen is not identified.

Germline CDR1 and CDR2: MNHEY and SMNVEV (reference sequence). The V and J ends lost 2 bases and 4 bases, in that order; junction bases with no gene match: 6. The CDR3 covers 15 residues. This TCR was recovered from a woman between 45 and 65 years old in good health and CMV-seropositive. The chain employs TRBV27 and TRBJ1-2; TRBD1 matches 8 bases. The material sequenced was PBMCs. For the CDR3, the DNA is TGTGCCAGCAGTTTAGGGACAGGACAGGGCTATGGCTACACCTTC. The encoded protein is CASSLGTGQGYGYTF.